Below are 13 T cell receptor beta chains sequenced from a single sample in a study of CD8+ T cells in alopecia areata. Indicated treatment: oral pan-JAK inhibitor, 5-10 mg twice daily. As the sequencing template, cDNA was produced by extracting RNA and reverse transcribing it. The repertoire was sequenced with immunoSEQ multiplex PCR; TCRdb's copy has only in-frame clones and lacks some. The table includes about 220,000 clones, under 75% detected once. Specimen: CD4+ T cells sorted from blood, collected at week 4, from a patient treated with tofacitinib. Receptor source: a human donor with alopecia areata.

The rearrangement links TRBV5-1 to TRBJ2-3; possible D gene TRBD2, 6 bases. CDR3 length equals 12 residues. V was trimmed by 0 bases and J by 9 bases, leaving 8 bases between them. Germline CDR1 and CDR2: SGHRS and YFSETQ. The CDR3 loop reads CASSLGGATQYF. DNA for the CDR3: TGCGCCAGCAGCTTGGGCGGGGCAACGCAGTATTTT.

The genes are TRBV5-1 and TRBJ1-1; TRBD1 aligns across 9 bases. The CDR3 has 16 amino acids. The J segment lost 2 bases and the V segment lost 3 bases, leaving 8 bases of the junction unmatched. CDR1 and CDR2 (germline): SGHRS, YFSETQ. CDR3 residues: CASSSPDRGRNTEAFF. Written as DNA, the CDR3 is TGCGCCAGCAGCTCCCCGGACAGGGGCCGCAACACTGAAGCTTTCTTT.

The V gene is TRBV7-2, the J gene TRBJ2-1; D is perhaps TRBD1 or TRBD2 (5 bases each). The CDR3 extends over 13 amino acids. With 5 bases removed from V and 7 bases from J, the gap between germline ends came to 12 bases. Germline loops: CDR1 SGHTA, CDR2 FQGNSA. This CDR3 is CASSPGPINEQFF. Written as DNA, the CDR3 is TGTGCCAGCAGCCCGGGGCCAATAAATGAGCAGTTCTTC.

The V call is TRBV11-1, the J call TRBJ2-3, with D uncertain. Trimming shortened V by 3 bases and J by 2 bases, and 9 bases separated the two germline ends. Germline V gene sequence: CDR1 SGHAT, CDR2 FQDESV (reference sequence). The CDR3 consists of 14 residues. In DNA, the CDR3 is TGTGCCAGCAGCTTGGCCCCCACCACAGATACGCAGTATTTT. It codes for CASSLAPTTDTQYF.

This clone has a single count. V and J are TRBV30 and TRBJ1-6; D is ambiguous. V was pared by 2 bases and J by 7 bases, with 12 bases between. Germline loops: CDR1 GTSNPN, CDR2 SVGIG (reference sequence). The CDR3 extends over 14 amino acids. CDR3 bases: TGTGCCTGGAGTATAAACGCTGGGAATTCACCCCTCCACTTT. This codes for CAWSINAGNSPLHF.

This clone was seen a handful of times. This CDR3 reads CASSDLASQHF. CDR3 in DNA: TGTGCCAGCAGTGATTTAGCCTCCCAGCATTTT. The chain uses TRBV2 and TRBJ1-5; D call uncertain. Germline V CDR1 and CDR2: SNHLY, FYNNEI. V shed 3 bases and J shed 11 bases, with 8 bases lying between them. The CDR3 consists of 11 residues.

This chain uses TRBV9 with TRBJ1-2; 9 bases line up with TRBD1. V trimming: 3 bases; J trimming: 4 bases; junction bases outside the gene matches: 7. The germline gives CDR1 SGDLS, CDR2 YYNGEE. The CDR3 has 15 residues. The CDR3 DNA sequence: TGTGCCAGCAGCGGATCACAGGGGGCGGGCTATGGCTACACCTTC. Translated: CASSGSQGAGYGYTF.

This clone was seen more than once but under ten times. This sequence joins TRBV7-8 and TRBJ2-5, with D perhaps matching TRBD2 (6 bases). Germline CDR1 is SGHVS and CDR2 is FQNEAQ. The CDR3 totals 15 residues. V shed 0 bases and J shed 2 bases, with 10 bases lying between them. CDR3 sequence (DNA): TGTGCCAGCAGCTTAGCTGGCGGAGGGCAAGAGACCCAGTACTTC. Residues: CASSLAGGGQETQYF.

This chain uses TRBV20-1 with TRBJ2-7; D perhaps matches TRBD1 (5 bases). The CDR3 length is 11 residues. Between the trimmed V and J ends, which lost 6 bases and 6 bases, there was a span of 12 bases. Looked up from germline, CDR1 is DFQATT and CDR2 is SNEGSKA (reference sequence). The CDR3 reads CSAHNRGEQYF. DNA for the CDR3: TGCAGTGCCCACAATAGGGGCGAGCAGTACTTC.

This clone was counted a few times. This chain links TRBV30 with TRBJ2-3, with TRBD2 matching 11 bases. After removal of 0 bases from V and 1 base from J, the junction contained 9 bases not matched to a gene. Germline V lookup: CDR1 GTSNPN, CDR2 SVGIG (reference sequence). The length of the CDR3 is 18 residues. CDR3 DNA: TGTGCCTGGAGTGTACGAGAGACTAGCGGGGCTGGCACAGATACGCAGTATTTT. Its protein is CAWSVRETSGAGTDTQYF.

V gene TRBV19 combines with J gene TRBJ2-3; the D is unclear. The V end lost 5 bases, the J end lost 7 bases, and 10 bases lay between the germline ends. The germline CDR1 and CDR2 sequences are LNHDA and SQIVND (reference sequence). This CDR3 is built from 12 residues. For the CDR3, the DNA is TGTGCCAGTAGTGAGGACCTCAATACGCAGTATTTT. Residues: CASSEDLNTQYF.

This rearrangement joins TRBV10-3 to TRBJ1-1; weak D call: TRBD1 (6 bases). V lost 7 bases, J lost 7 bases, and 16 bases lay in between. CDR3 length: 13 amino acids. Germline-derived CDR1 and CDR2 are ENHRY and SYGVKD. CDR3 sequence (DNA): TGTGCCATCACTGGAAATCGGGACAATGAAGCTTTCTTT. Translated: CAITGNRDNEAFF.

The J gene is TRBJ2-1, the V gene TRBV30; D may be TRBD2 (5 bases). The CDR3 is 16 amino acids. With 0 bases removed from V and 7 bases from J, the gap between germline ends came to 19 bases. Germline V lookup: CDR1 GTSNPN, CDR2 SVGIG (reference sequence). The CDR3 DNA reads TGTGCCTGGAGTGTACGGCCGGCCGGGGTTCGGAATGAGCAGTTCTTC. Protein product: CAWSVRPAGVRNEQFF.